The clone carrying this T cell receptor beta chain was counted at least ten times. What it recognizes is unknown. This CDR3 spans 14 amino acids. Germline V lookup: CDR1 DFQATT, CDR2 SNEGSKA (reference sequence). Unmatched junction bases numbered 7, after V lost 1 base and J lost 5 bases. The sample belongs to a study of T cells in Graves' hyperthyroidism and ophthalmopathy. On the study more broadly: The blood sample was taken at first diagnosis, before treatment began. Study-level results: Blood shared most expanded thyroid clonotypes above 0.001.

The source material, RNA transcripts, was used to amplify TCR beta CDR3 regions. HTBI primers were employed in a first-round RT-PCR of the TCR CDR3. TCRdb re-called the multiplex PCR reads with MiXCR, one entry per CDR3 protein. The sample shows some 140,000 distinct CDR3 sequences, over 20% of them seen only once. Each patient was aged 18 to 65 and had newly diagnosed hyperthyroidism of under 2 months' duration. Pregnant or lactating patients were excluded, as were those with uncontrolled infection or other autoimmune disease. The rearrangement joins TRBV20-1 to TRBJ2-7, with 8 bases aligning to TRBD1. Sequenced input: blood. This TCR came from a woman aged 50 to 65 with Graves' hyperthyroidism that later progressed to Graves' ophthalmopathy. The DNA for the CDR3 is TGCAGTGCTAGAGCCCCGGGACAGGTCCACGAGCAGTACTTC. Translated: CSARAPGQVHEQYF.